This T cell receptor beta chain comes out of a study of T cell repertoires in cytomegalovirus infection (dated by TCRdb to the late 2010s). With regard to the full study: Because public TCR beta signatures pointed to carriage of CMV infection together with the matching HLA type, the HLA type of each donor mattered for the analysis.

With regard to this clonotype: No antigen is known for it. No quality values exist for individual bases; no much larger clone is one base distant.

CDR1 is given as SGHRS and CDR2 as YFSETQ, both from the germline V gene. From the cysteine through the phenylalanine, the CDR3 covers 14 amino acids. The only DNA kept is the CDR3, 42 bases in frame from the first base. A distance of 10 bases separates the germline ends of V and J, which lose 4 bases and 0 bases respectively. The reads were generated on an Illumina HiSeq 1500. TCRdb handled the public reads itself, with Q25 trimming in fastp and clone calling in MiXCR, and kept productive beta chains. Each CDR3 protein appears once, grouped with its most common genes and DNA. The sample yields about 310,000 distinct CDR3 sequences; 15% to 20% were counted once. The ten most abundant clones make up around 13% of the sample. The paper as a whole reports these results and caveats: In both this cohort and an independent roughly 350-donor cohort, the cumulative frequency of public TCR beta family members distinguished carriers of CMV infection plus the relevant HLA type. In the ex vivo response, HLA-C-restricted CMV-specific TCR beta clonotypes were dominant, and in two of eight donors the single most frequent clonotype came from this HLA-C-restricted group.

This TCR derives from a human donor in good health (CMV status not recorded). Some clones in this sample may be carry-over from other donors' samples. The specimen was PBMCs. The rearrangement combines TRBV5-1 with TRBJ1-2, with TRBD1 as a weak D call on 6 bases. The base sequence is TGCGCCAGCAGCGAACAGGGAGCTAACTATGGCTACACCTTC. It specifies CASSEQGANYGYTF.